The clone carrying this TCR beta chain has just a few counts. TCRbeta library construction was performed incorporating unique molecular identifiers. MiXCR was run by TCRdb on the PCR reads, yielding one entry per CDR3 protein. The table shows roughly 500,000 distinct CDR3 sequences, with about 17% occurring only once. The data derive from a study of T-cell reconstitution after alpha-beta-depleted transplantation in children. V lost 8 bases and J lost 7, with 18 bases in between. Germline values: CDR1 LNHDA, CDR2 SQIVND (reference sequence). The CDR3 is made up of 15 amino acids. This chain connects TRBV19 to TRBJ1-6; D perhaps matches TRBD1 (6 bases). This specimen consisted of PBMCs from the stem cell graft donor, obtained from the stem cell graft. The sequence derives from a human donor who donated a stem cell graft to a child with acute lymphoblastic leukemia. CDR3 protein: CASHGGGQRNSPLHF. CDR3 bases: TGTGCCAGTCACGGGGGTGGACAGAGAAATTCACCCCTCCACTTT.